This TCR beta chain was profiled in a study of blood T cell repertoires in COVID-19. Study-wide background: Sample material is recorded as cDNA or gDNA derived from T cells, B-cell-depleted T cells, or PBMCs.

Germline lookup yields CDR1 MNHEY and CDR2 SMNVEV (reference sequence). V shed 1 base and J shed 0 bases, with 10 bases lying between them. The CDR3 runs 15 residues. In the authors' methods: Amplification of reference gene primers provided the estimated nucleated cell counts. Clones were sequenced by immunoSEQ multiplex PCR, and TCRdb holds only the in-frame ones, with some missing. V, J and clone size derive from that table, while D and trimming were established from the DNA sequence. The sample consists of roughly 120,000 clones, roughly 82% of them appearing once. The V and J genes are TRBV27 and TRBJ2-7; D uncertain. The sample comprised peripheral blood. This clonotype originated in a woman older than 75 with active or convalescent COVID-19. Written as DNA, the CDR3 is TGTGCCAGCAGTTTATTTGGTAGCCCCTCCTACGAGCAGTACTTC. It specifies CASSLFGSPSYEQYF.